The clone carrying this T cell receptor beta chain appeared a few times. What it recognizes is unknown. The data are from a study of T cells after yellow fever vaccination. Findings and caveats of the study: Booster sampling recovered most clones from primary vaccination (around 96% CD4, 88% CD8). A weaker secondary response peaked on day 5, the primary on day 15. A small proportion of clonotypes was detected in both the CD4 and CD8 compartments.

CDR3 length equals 13 residues. Unmatched junction bases numbered 7, after V lost 5 bases and J lost 13 bases. For TCR, cDNA came from 5'RACE template switching, which added a universal primer site and UMIs. TCRdb re-called the 5' RACE reads with MiXCR, one entry per CDR3 protein. Of about 350,000 distinct CDR3 sequences listed, roughly 12% are singletons. The sequence came from a young man who received the YFV17D yellow fever vaccine. This sequence joins TRBV12-3 or TRBV12-4 and TRBJ1-6, with 8 bases that match TRBD1. Source: PBMCs, taken on the day of the first yellow fever vaccination. This chain's CDR3 is CASSPGGPSPLHF. The CDR3 coding sequence is TGTGCCAGCAGTCCAGGGGGCCCCTCTCCCCTCCACTTT.